This note documents a single TCR beta chain sequence. This clonotype was seen at least ten times. The antigen it recognizes is unknown. Within one base of it there is no much larger clone, and no base qualities were kept. The library was built by means of 5' RACE. Instrument on record: Illumina HiSeq 2000. A universal primer binding site was introduced by template switching, and a unique molecular identifier was present in the final cDNA, enabling accurate counting of TCR cDNA molecules. Specific primers in the conserved constant-segment region were used to synthesize first-strand cDNA for the TCR alpha and beta chains. To control for contamination, every cDNA library was double barcoded, receiving both a SMART-Mk sample barcode and Illumina barcodes. Two successive PCR steps introduced TruSeq adapter sequences along with Illumina sample barcodes. TCR alpha and beta cDNA libraries were sequenced on the Illumina HiSeq platform with custom primers. In the paper's pipeline: MiGEC was used to process raw reads and extract unique molecular identifiers, and MiXCR was used to find CDR3 positions. Recombination models were inferred per individual with the repgenHMM and IGoR tools using an EM algorithm. The tcR package in R was used for shared clonotype analysis, with sharing normalized by the product of cloneset sizes. To study raw recombination without the effects of thymic and clonal selection, out-of-frame nonproductive sequences were analyzed. Clones were called with MiXCR by TCRdb after fastp trimmed the public reads at Q25, and only in-frame beta chains were retained. Every CDR3 protein is listed once, alongside the most common genes and DNA of its rows. The V and J calls and clone size are TCRdb's, not the authors'. The sample has around 670,000 distinct CDR3 sequences on record, roughly 6% of them singletons. The ten most abundant clones make up approximately 1.6% of the sample.

Only healthy Caucasian donors were included. The study also sequenced three unrelated non-twin adults: a male aged 18 to 30, a male aged 50 to 59 and a female aged 50 to 59. Miltenyi CD45RO+ enrichment and human naive T-cell isolation kits were used to isolate memory (CD45RO+) and naive T cells from PBMC. These data come from a study of identical twins (dated by TCRdb to 2016 to 2017). Turning to the overall study: To test whether fetal clonotypes persist, the study used deep sequencing on TCR alpha and beta repertoires from monozygotic twins, unrelated adults of various ages, and cord blood. Replicate twin experiments were performed at different times using different library preparation protocols to rule out contamination.

Points the paper makes about the study in general: Out-of-frame TCR alpha sharing in monozygotic twins was systematically underestimated by recombination models, whereas sharing between unrelated individuals was in agreement with the recombination models. Fewer insertions were carried by abundant cord blood beta clonotypes; a weaker similar trend was observed in young adult naive repertoires, while no such trend was observed in memory repertoires. Invariant T cells such as MAIT and iNKT could partly confound zero-insertion analyses, though diverse VJ usage argued against this for most clonotypes. Because the same donors could not be followed over many years, the conclusions depended on cross-sectional statistical analysis. A weaker excess of twin sharing was found in beta out-of-frame sequences because the signal-to-noise ratio was lowered by fewer shared sequences. Compared with coincidental sharing between unrelated individuals, out-of-frame TCR alpha sequences shared between twins had an excess of sequences with low generation probability.

Sequences MGHDK (CDR1) and SYGVNS (CDR2) are obtained from the germline V gene. From cysteine to phenylalanine, the CDR3 is 14 amino acids long. Only the CDR3 portion is preserved as DNA: 42 bases, with reading frame beginning at the first base. The germline ends are 12 bases apart after V is trimmed by 4 bases and J by 3 bases. Rearrangement joined TRBV25-1 to TRBJ1-1; too little of a D gene remains to name it. The sequence was collected from a man aged 18 to 29 in good health. Sequencing was done on a sample of naive T cells sorted from blood. According to the study, the label for this sample's cell subset or site signals: cells isolated with a human naive T-cell isolation kit. Read as DNA, the sequence is TGTGCCAGCAGTGGGCCCCTTGGGGACACTGAAGCTTTCTTT. This encodes CASSGPLGDTEAFF.